What follows describes a single T cell receptor (beta chain). Antigen unknown. Assay: immunoSEQ multiplex PCR; the TCRdb copy retains only in-frame clones and omits some. The sample records 20,000 to 30,000 clones, 60% to 85% being singletons. The entry originates in a study of radiotherapy plus CTLA-4 blockade in lung cancer. Broader study findings: Expansion in blood of tumor-derived TCR clones was seen after radiotherapy plus ipilimumab. Alongside interferon-beta, early blood T cell clone dynamics were reportedly the best predictor of response.

The J segment lost 7 bases and the V segment lost 2 bases, leaving 10 bases of the junction unmatched. The CDR3 consists of 15 residues. CDR1 is KGHSH, CDR2 LQKENI, per germline. The clonotype was recovered from a human donor with non-small cell lung cancer whose response to radiotherapy plus ipilimumab could not be evaluated. The sequences come from peripheral blood, collected from a patient treated with radiotherapy plus ipilimumab. The chain has TRBV18 and TRBJ1-2; 7 bases are shared with TRBD1. CDR3 residues: CASSPFDRAFGGYTF. For the CDR3, the DNA is TGTGCCAGCTCACCATTCGACAGGGCGTTCGGTGGCTACACCTTC.